Listed below are T cell receptor beta chains from one sample, sequenced in a study of blood T cell repertoires in COVID-19. Data came from immunoSEQ multiplex PCR; TCRdb stores just in-frame clones and leaves some out. This sample yields around 65,000 clones, of which roughly 77% are seen a single time; around 9.2% belongs to the top ten. The sequenced sample was peripheral blood. The receptors stem from a human donor in a cohort sampled during active COVID-19. Both conserved end residues are part of each CDR3. D genes are given only for firm matches. Clone sizes are given selectively: once, few, many, or a class where the clone is expanded.

v_call: TRBV4-2; clone_size: .; cdr3_length: 17; j_call: TRBJ2-2; d_call: TRBD2; cdr3_nt: TGTGCCAGCAGCCATGAAGGACTAGCGGGAGGGACCGGGGAGCTGTTTTTT; cdr3_aa: CASSHEGLAGGTGELFF
v_call: TRBV5-6; clone_size: .; cdr3_length: 16; j_call: TRBJ2-7; d_call: TRBD1; cdr3_nt: TGTGCCAGCAGCCCTTACTCCGGGACAGGGAAGACCGAGCAGTACTTC; cdr3_aa: CASSPYSGTGKTEQYF
v_call: TRBV19; clone_size: .; cdr3_length: 13; j_call: TRBJ2-7; d_call: TRBD2; cdr3_nt: TGTGCCAGTGGTCGGACTAGCTCGGGCGAGCAGTACTTC; cdr3_aa: CASGRTSSGEQYF
v_call: TRBV27; clone_size: .; cdr3_length: 14; j_call: TRBJ1-2; d_call: .; cdr3_nt: TGTGCCAGCAGTAATAACAGGCTTAACTATGGCTACACCTTC; cdr3_aa: CASSNNRLNYGYTF
v_call: TRBV19; clone_size: .; cdr3_length: 14; j_call: TRBJ1-4; d_call: TRBD1; cdr3_nt: TGTGCCACTCTGGACGGGGACAGGGGACGAAAACTGTTTTTT; cdr3_aa: CATLDGDRGRKLFF
v_call: TRBV29-1; clone_size: .; cdr3_length: 13; j_call: TRBJ2-1; d_call: .; cdr3_nt: TGCAGCGGCCGGCCAGCGGGCGGCAATGAGCAGTTCTTC; cdr3_aa: CSGRPAGGNEQFF
v_call: TRBV2; clone_size: .; cdr3_length: 15; j_call: TRBJ2-3; d_call: .; cdr3_nt: TGTGCCAGCAGTGAAGATCGGGACAACACAGATACGCAGTATTTT; cdr3_aa: CASSEDRDNTDTQYF
v_call: TRBV2; clone_size: .; cdr3_length: 13; j_call: TRBJ2-1; d_call: .; cdr3_nt: TGTGCCAGCAGGGAAGGATCGACGACTAGTTCGTTCTTC; cdr3_aa: CASREGSTTSSFF
v_call: TRBV7-9; clone_size: .; cdr3_length: 15; j_call: TRBJ2-3; d_call: TRBD1; cdr3_nt: TGTGCCAGCAGCTCTCCGGACAGGGTCTTGGATACGCAGTATTTT; cdr3_aa: CASSSPDRVLDTQYF
v_call: TRBV10-3; clone_size: .; cdr3_length: 11; j_call: TRBJ1-1; d_call: .; cdr3_nt: TGTGCCATCAGTGAGTTCTCTGAAGCTTTCTTT; cdr3_aa: CAISEFSEAFF
v_call: TRBV27; clone_size: .; cdr3_length: 15; j_call: TRBJ1-5; d_call: TRBD1; cdr3_nt: TGTGCCAGCAGTTTAACCAGGGGGAGCAATCAGCCCCAGCATTTT; cdr3_aa: CASSLTRGSNQPQHF
v_call: TRBV19; clone_size: .; cdr3_length: 16; j_call: TRBJ2-1; d_call: TRBD1; cdr3_nt: TGTGCCAGCCAACCCGGACAGGGTCGGTCCTACAATGAGCAGTTCTTC; cdr3_aa: CASQPGQGRSYNEQFF
v_call: TRBV7-9; clone_size: once; cdr3_length: 15; j_call: TRBJ2-7; d_call: .; cdr3_nt: TGTGCCAGCAGTCACCTAGGGGGACAAAGCTACGAGCAGTACTTC; cdr3_aa: CASSHLGGQSYEQYF
v_call: TRBV4-1; clone_size: .; cdr3_length: 13; j_call: TRBJ1-2; d_call: TRBD1; cdr3_nt: TGCGCCAGCAGCCAAAAGACAGGGAATGGCTACACCTTC; cdr3_aa: CASSQKTGNGYTF
v_call: TRBV24-1; clone_size: .; cdr3_length: 13; j_call: TRBJ1-5; d_call: .; cdr3_nt: TGTGCCACCAGTGAGACAGACAATCAGCCCCAGCATTTT; cdr3_aa: CATSETDNQPQHF
v_call: TRBV6-5; clone_size: .; cdr3_length: 14; j_call: TRBJ2-5; d_call: .; cdr3_nt: TGTGCCAGCAGTTTGAGAGGGCCTCCGGAGACCCAGTACTTC; cdr3_aa: CASSLRGPPETQYF
v_call: TRBV3-1/TRBV3-2; clone_size: .; cdr3_length: 14; j_call: TRBJ1-1; d_call: .; cdr3_nt: TGTGCCAGCAGCCACGGGGGTTCGAACACTGAAGCTTTCTTT; cdr3_aa: CASSHGGSNTEAFF
v_call: TRBV7-8; clone_size: .; cdr3_length: 16; j_call: TRBJ1-2; d_call: TRBD1; cdr3_nt: TGTGCCAGCAGCTCCCCCGGGGACAGGGGGCGAAATGGCTACACCTTC; cdr3_aa: CASSSPGDRGRNGYTF
v_call: TRBV5-8; clone_size: .; cdr3_length: 15; j_call: TRBJ2-5; d_call: .; cdr3_nt: TGTGCCAGCAGCTTGGGTTGGGGGGGCCGAGAGACCCAGTACTTC; cdr3_aa: CASSLGWGGRETQYF
v_call: TRBV29-1; clone_size: .; cdr3_length: 14; j_call: TRBJ1-2; d_call: .; cdr3_nt: TGCAGCGTTGTGGAGGGAACCGCTAACTATGGCTACACCTTC; cdr3_aa: CSVVEGTANYGYTF
v_call: TRBV7-6; clone_size: .; cdr3_length: 13; j_call: TRBJ1-6; d_call: TRBD1; cdr3_nt: TGTGCCAGCAGCCCCGACAGGGTTTCACCCCTCCACTTT; cdr3_aa: CASSPDRVSPLHF
v_call: TRBV15; clone_size: once; cdr3_length: 14; j_call: TRBJ2-1; d_call: .; cdr3_nt: TGTGCCACCAGCAGAGATGGCCCTTACAATGAGCAGTTCTTC; cdr3_aa: CATSRDGPYNEQFF
v_call: TRBV28; clone_size: once; cdr3_length: 14; j_call: TRBJ2-7; d_call: TRBD2; cdr3_nt: TGTGCCAGCAGTTTAACAGAGCGGGATAACGAGCAGTACTTC; cdr3_aa: CASSLTERDNEQYF
v_call: TRBV4-3; clone_size: .; cdr3_length: 15; j_call: TRBJ1-1; d_call: .; cdr3_nt: TGCGCCAGCAGCCAGGGCATTAAGGTGAACACTGAAGCTTTCTTT; cdr3_aa: CASSQGIKVNTEAFF
v_call: TRBV18; clone_size: .; cdr3_length: 15; j_call: TRBJ1-4; d_call: .; cdr3_nt: TGTGCCAGCTCACCACCGGGGGGGGCTAATGAAAAACTGTTTTTT; cdr3_aa: CASSPPGGANEKLFF
v_call: TRBV6-6; clone_size: .; cdr3_length: 16; j_call: TRBJ2-1; d_call: TRBD1; cdr3_nt: TGTGCCAGCAGTTACTGGGGACAGGGTCCTTACAATGAGCAGTTCTTC; cdr3_aa: CASSYWGQGPYNEQFF
v_call: TRBV3-1/TRBV3-2; clone_size: .; cdr3_length: 12; j_call: TRBJ1-1; d_call: .; cdr3_nt: TGTGCCAGCAGCCAATTCGGCGGTGAAGCTTTCTTT; cdr3_aa: CASSQFGGEAFF
v_call: TRBV6-5; clone_size: .; cdr3_length: 14; j_call: TRBJ1-2; d_call: .; cdr3_nt: TGCGCGAACCGGGGAGCAGCCAGGCTTGATGGCTACACCTTC; cdr3_aa: CANRGAARLDGYTF
v_call: TRBV6-1; clone_size: .; cdr3_length: 15; j_call: TRBJ2-3; d_call: .; cdr3_nt: TGTGCCAGCAGTGAAGAACATGGGGCGGAAGATACGCAGTATTTT; cdr3_aa: CASSEEHGAEDTQYF
v_call: TRBV7-2; clone_size: .; cdr3_length: 15; j_call: TRBJ2-5; d_call: .; cdr3_nt: TGTGCCAGCAGATGGCGGACAGCTTTCCAAGAGACCCAGTACTTC; cdr3_aa: CASRWRTAFQETQYF
v_call: TRBV19; clone_size: few; cdr3_length: 14; j_call: TRBJ2-1; d_call: TRBD2; cdr3_nt: TGTGCCAGTAGTACTAGCGGGAGTTACAATGAGCAGTTCTTC; cdr3_aa: CASSTSGSYNEQFF
v_call: TRBV7-8; clone_size: .; cdr3_length: 17; j_call: TRBJ2-1; d_call: TRBD2; cdr3_nt: TGTGCCAGCAGCGCCCCCTTACTAGCGGGAGGGCACAATGAGCAGTTCTTC; cdr3_aa: CASSAPLLAGGHNEQFF
v_call: TRBV30; clone_size: .; cdr3_length: 12; j_call: TRBJ2-1; d_call: .; cdr3_nt: TGTGCCTGGAGCCAAAATGTGAATGAGCAGTTCTTC; cdr3_aa: CAWSQNVNEQFF
v_call: TRBV4-1; clone_size: .; cdr3_length: 15; j_call: TRBJ2-7; d_call: TRBD2; cdr3_nt: TGCGCCAGCAGCCGAGGACTAGCGGGTACCTACGAGCAGTACTTC; cdr3_aa: CASSRGLAGTYEQYF
v_call: TRBV27; clone_size: .; cdr3_length: 14; j_call: TRBJ2-5; d_call: .; cdr3_nt: TGTGCCAGCAGTGACTTGGTAGGGAGAGAGACCCAGTACTTC; cdr3_aa: CASSDLVGRETQYF
v_call: TRBV12-3/TRBV12-4; clone_size: .; cdr3_length: 13; j_call: TRBJ2-7; d_call: .; cdr3_nt: TGTGCCAGCAGAGGGACTCCCAACTACGAGCAGTACTTC; cdr3_aa: CASRGTPNYEQYF
v_call: TRBV4-2; clone_size: few; cdr3_length: 17; j_call: TRBJ1-1; d_call: .; cdr3_nt: TGTGCCAGCAGCCCTCCAGACTCCTTAGGCGCGAACACTGAAGCTTTCTTT; cdr3_aa: CASSPPDSLGANTEAFF
v_call: TRBV5-6; clone_size: .; cdr3_length: 18; j_call: TRBJ1-6; d_call: TRBD1; cdr3_nt: TGTGCCAGCAGCTTGGCAGGACAGGAAGTACTCTATAATTCACCCCTCCACTTT; cdr3_aa: CASSLAGQEVLYNSPLHF
v_call: TRBV12-3/TRBV12-4; clone_size: .; cdr3_length: 13; j_call: TRBJ2-1; d_call: .; cdr3_nt: TGTGCCAGCAGTGTCGCCGAAGCGGATGAGCAGTTCTTC; cdr3_aa: CASSVAEADEQFF
v_call: TRBV4-3; clone_size: .; cdr3_length: 15; j_call: TRBJ1-4; d_call: .; cdr3_nt: TGCGCCAGCAGCCGCAAGGAGGCGGTGTCGGAAAAACTGTTTTTT; cdr3_aa: CASSRKEAVSEKLFF
v_call: TRBV6-1; clone_size: .; cdr3_length: 15; j_call: TRBJ2-5; d_call: .; cdr3_nt: TGTGCCAGCAGTGAGGCGCCGGGAAACCAAGAGACCCAGTACTTC; cdr3_aa: CASSEAPGNQETQYF
v_call: TRBV4-2; clone_size: .; cdr3_length: 16; j_call: TRBJ2-5; d_call: .; cdr3_nt: TGTGCCAGCAGCCAAGATAGAAGACAAAACCGGGAGACCCAGTACTTC; cdr3_aa: CASSQDRRQNRETQYF
v_call: TRBV2; clone_size: .; cdr3_length: 14; j_call: TRBJ1-1; d_call: TRBD1; cdr3_nt: TGTGCCAGCAGTGCAGGACAGGGGGGAACTGAAGCTTTCTTT; cdr3_aa: CASSAGQGGTEAFF
v_call: TRBV25-1; clone_size: .; cdr3_length: 17; j_call: TRBJ2-3; d_call: TRBD2; cdr3_nt: TGTGCCAGCAGTGGACTAGCGGGAGGGCCAGGAGCAGATACGCAGTATTTT; cdr3_aa: CASSGLAGGPGADTQYF
v_call: TRBV5-6; clone_size: .; cdr3_length: 13; j_call: TRBJ1-2; d_call: .; cdr3_nt: TGTGCCAGCAGCTTACCGGGAGGCTATGGCTACACCTTC; cdr3_aa: CASSLPGGYGYTF
v_call: TRBV5-4; clone_size: .; cdr3_length: 13; j_call: TRBJ2-7; d_call: .; cdr3_nt: TGTGCCAGCAGCGCCCCCGGTGGGGCTCCCCAGTACTTC; cdr3_aa: CASSAPGGAPQYF
v_call: TRBV19; clone_size: .; cdr3_length: 14; j_call: TRBJ1-5; d_call: TRBD1; cdr3_nt: TGTGCCAGTAGTCCGACAGGGGGAAATCAGCCCCAGCATTTT; cdr3_aa: CASSPTGGNQPQHF
v_call: TRBV5-6; clone_size: .; cdr3_length: 17; j_call: TRBJ2-2; d_call: .; cdr3_nt: TGTGCCAGCAGCTTCGCTAGCCCGAATGATAACACCGGGGAGCTGTTTTTT; cdr3_aa: CASSFASPNDNTGELFF
v_call: TRBV7-3; clone_size: few; cdr3_length: 13; j_call: TRBJ2-3; d_call: TRBD2; cdr3_nt: TGTGCCAGCAGCCTGCAGCGGGGCGATACGCAGTATTTT; cdr3_aa: CASSLQRGDTQYF
v_call: TRBV2; clone_size: .; cdr3_length: 15; j_call: TRBJ1-3; d_call: .; cdr3_nt: TGTGCCAGCAGTGAGGACAGCTCGTCTGGAAACACCATATATTTT; cdr3_aa: CASSEDSSSGNTIYF
v_call: TRBV20-1; clone_size: few; cdr3_length: 13; j_call: TRBJ1-2; d_call: .; cdr3_nt: TGCAGTGCTAGTCAGGGTGGAAACTATGGCTACACCTTC; cdr3_aa: CSASQGGNYGYTF
v_call: TRBV13; clone_size: .; cdr3_length: 14; j_call: TRBJ2-7; d_call: .; cdr3_nt: TGTGCCAGCAGCTCCCGGGAAGGATCCTACGAGCAGTACTTC; cdr3_aa: CASSSREGSYEQYF
v_call: TRBV6-2/TRBV6-3; clone_size: .; cdr3_length: 12; j_call: TRBJ1-1; d_call: TRBD1; cdr3_nt: TGTGCCAGCAGTCTCGGACAGGGTGAAGCTTTCTTT; cdr3_aa: CASSLGQGEAFF